This is a list of T cell receptor beta chains from one sample in a study of blood T cell repertoires in COVID-19. TCRdb's copy holds only in-frame clones and misses some; the assay was immunoSEQ multiplex PCR. The table lists over 75,000 clones, about 91% of them singletons. The specimen sequenced was peripheral blood. These receptors were taken from a man in his forties or fifties with COVID-19, enrolled during active disease. Both conserved end residues are part of each CDR3. The D gene is left open where the match is weak. Clone sizes are given selectively: once, few, many, or a class where the clone is expanded.

TRBJ2-1 TRBV5-1 TRBD2 NA TGCGCCAGCAGCTTGGGGTTATTGACTAGCGGGGGAAGCAATGAGCAGTTCTTC CASSLGLLTSGGSNEQFF
TRBJ2-5 TRBV29-1 TRBD2 NA TGCAGCGTTGATAGCGGGGGGGTTGAGACCCAGTACTTC CSVDSGGVETQYF
TRBJ1-2 TRBV5-1 NA once TGCGCCAGCAGCTTGGCCAGAGCGAACTATGGTGGCTACACCTTC CASSLARANYGGYTF
TRBJ1-1 TRBV19 NA few TGTGCCAGTAGTCCACCTGAGCGGGGTCTTTGGGCTTTCTTT CASSPPERGLWAFF
TRBJ1-2 TRBV5-5 NA NA TGTGCCAGCAGCTGGGAGGCCCCTAACTATGGCTACACCTTC CASSWEAPNYGYTF
TRBJ1-6 TRBV6-1 TRBD1 once TGTGCCAGCAGTGAAACGCCCGACAGGGGTCAATCACCCCTCCACTTT CASSETPDRGQSPLHF
TRBJ1-4 TRBV18 NA NA TGTGCCAGCTCGCCCTTCCCCGTTACAGGGAGAGAAAAACTGTTTTTT CASSPFPVTGREKLFF
TRBJ2-7 TRBV11-2 NA NA TGTGCCAGCAGCTTTCCGGGACACACCTACGAGCAGTACTTC CASSFPGHTYEQYF
TRBJ1-5 TRBV27 NA NA TGTGCCGCCGGACAGTTGAATAGCAATCAGCCCCAGCATTTT CAAGQLNSNQPQHF
TRBJ2-3 TRBV7-9 TRBD2 NA TGTGCCAGCAGCTCTACCCTAGCGGGGGATCTCACAGATACGCAGTATTTT CASSSTLAGDLTDTQYF
TRBJ1-2 TRBV5-8 NA NA TGTGCCAGCAGCTTGGAGGGCGCGGGGAACTATGGCTACACCTTC CASSLEGAGNYGYTF
TRBJ2-5 TRBV30 NA NA TGTGCCTGGAGTCGGACAGTTCAAGAGACCCAGTACTTC CAWSRTVQETQYF
TRBJ1-2 TRBV10-3 NA NA TGTGCCATCACGGGGGGGCAATTCTATGGCTACACCTTC CAITGGQFYGYTF
TRBJ1-4 TRBV2 TRBD1 NA TGTGCCAGCAGCTACCCCACGACAGGGGAAACTAATGAAAAACTGTTTTTT CASSYPTTGETNEKLFF
TRBJ2-1 TRBV2 TRBD2 once TGTGCCGGCTCAAGCGTCGGACTAGCGGGCAATGAGCAGTTCTTC CAGSSVGLAGNEQFF
TRBJ1-1 TRBV7-9 TRBD1 NA TGTGCCAGCCGGGGACAGGGTGGGACTGAAGCTTTCTTT CASRGQGGTEAFF
TRBJ1-5 TRBV6-5 NA NA TGTGCCAGCAGTATCAGGACAAGAGATCAGCCCCAGCATTTT CASSIRTRDQPQHF
TRBJ2-7 TRBV11-1 TRBD1 NA TGTGCCAGCAGCTTCGGGACAGGGGGTGCCGAGCAGTACTTC CASSFGTGGAEQYF
TRBJ2-3 TRBV5-1 TRBD2 NA TGCGCCAGCAGCTCCCAAAGCGGGGTCACAGATACGCAGTATTTT CASSSQSGVTDTQYF
TRBJ1-2 TRBV2 TRBD1 NA TGTGCCAGCAGTGGTCAGGGGGCTGACTATGGCTACACCTTC CASSGQGADYGYTF
TRBJ2-1 TRBV2 TRBD2 NA TGTGCCAGCAGTGGGCCCTCCTCTAGCGGGGGAAACTACAATGAGCAGTTCTTC CASSGPSSSGGNYNEQFF
TRBJ1-2 TRBV3-1/TRBV3-2 TRBD1 NA TGTGCCAGCAGCCAAGATTGGGGTCGACAGGGGACTGGGACGTATGGCTACACCTTC CASSQDWGRQGTGTYGYTF
TRBJ1-5 TRBV19 TRBD1 NA TGTGCCAGTACCGTGACAGGGAGCAATCAGCCCCAGCATTTT CASTVTGSNQPQHF
TRBJ2-3 TRBV27 NA NA TGTGCCAGCAGTTACCGCCTCGGGGGAATGGGCACAGATACGCAGTATTTT CASSYRLGGMGTDTQYF
TRBJ1-2 TRBV27 TRBD1 NA TGTGCCAGCAGTCCGGACAGGGGGTGGCATGGCTACACCTTC CASSPDRGWHGYTF
TRBJ2-1 TRBV15 TRBD1 NA TGTGCCACCAGCAGAGACGGACAGGGGCAGGATGAGCAGTTCTTC CATSRDGQGQDEQFF
TRBJ1-1 TRBV29-1 TRBD1 NA TGCAGCGTTACAGGGGGCTACACTGAAGCTTTCTTT CSVTGGYTEAFF
TRBJ1-3 TRBV9 TRBD1 NA TGTGCCAGCAGCGCACAGGGGAGCTCTGGAAACACCATATATTTT CASSAQGSSGNTIYF
TRBJ2-3 TRBV27 TRBD2 NA TGTGCCAGCAACCAGCGGGGGGGCCCTAATACGCAGTATTTT CASNQRGGPNTQYF
TRBJ1-4 TRBV3-1/TRBV3-2 NA NA TGTGCCAGCAGCCTAGTCGTTCAGGGGAAACTGTTTTTT CASSLVVQGKLFF
TRBJ1-2 TRBV28 NA NA TGTGCCAGCAGTTTATCTGGTCTCCAGAGGGCCTATGGCTACACCTTC CASSLSGLQRAYGYTF
TRBJ1-2 TRBV27 TRBD1 NA TGTGCCAGCAGGAGGGGGCCATACTATGGCTACACCTTC CASRRGPYYGYTF
TRBJ1-2 TRBV2 NA NA TGTGCCAGCTCCGGACAGACTAACTATGGCTACACCTTC CASSGQTNYGYTF
TRBJ1-2 TRBV28 NA once TGTGCCAGCAGTCCGTTTCGCGGACTCGATGGCTACACCTTC CASSPFRGLDGYTF
TRBJ2-1 TRBV3-1/TRBV3-2 NA NA TGTGCCAGCAGCCAAGTGGGGGGACCCTTCAATGAGCAGTTCTTC CASSQVGGPFNEQFF
TRBJ2-1 TRBV5-8 NA NA TGTGCCAGCAGCTTGGGCACTGATTACAATGAGCAGTTCTTC CASSLGTDYNEQFF
TRBJ2-7 TRBV7-2 NA NA TGTGCCAGCAGCTACGGACAGTTCTCCTACGAGCAGTACTTC CASSYGQFSYEQYF
TRBJ1-2 TRBV18 NA few TGTGCCAGCTCACCGTCAGACACCCGTGGCTACACCTTC CASSPSDTRGYTF
TRBJ2-5 TRBV11-2 TRBD1 few TGTGCCAGCAGCTTCTCAAGGGGGCAGGGGGCCCAGTACTTC CASSFSRGQGAQYF
TRBJ2-7 TRBV27 TRBD2 NA TGTGCCAGCAGTTACCGCGTGGGGGGGAACGAGCAGTACTTC CASSYRVGGNEQYF
TRBJ2-3 TRBV29-1 NA NA TGCAGCGTTGAAGTCGGGACATTCAGCACAGATACGCAGTATTTT CSVEVGTFSTDTQYF
TRBJ2-7 TRBV12-3/TRBV12-4 NA NA TGTGCCAGCAGTTCAGGTTACAGGGACGAGCAGTACTTC CASSSGYRDEQYF
TRBJ1-2 TRBV6-4 NA few TGTGCCAGCAGTGACTCAAGAAGGGAGACTGGCTACACCTTC CASSDSRRETGYTF
TRBJ1-3 TRBV19 NA NA TGTGCCAGTATTCCCCTCGGAGTGCCTGGAAACACCATATATTTT CASIPLGVPGNTIYF
TRBJ2-7 TRBV5-1 NA NA TGCGCCAGCAGCTCCGGGACTCCCCCCTACGAGCAGTACTTC CASSSGTPPYEQYF
TRBJ1-5 TRBV19 TRBD1 NA TGTGCCACGCAGGGGGCAGGGGGCGGTCAGCCCCAGCATTTT CATQGAGGGQPQHF
TRBJ2-2 TRBV15 NA NA TGTGCCACCAGCAGAGATCACGGAGGCGGAAACACCGGGGAGCTGTTTTTT CATSRDHGGGNTGELFF
TRBJ2-7 TRBV5-6 TRBD2 NA TGTGCCAGCGGCCGGGGGGGCAGCGAGCAGTACTTC CASGRGGSEQYF
TRBJ2-5 TRBV19 NA few TGTGCCAGTAGTCTGGCGCGGGGTGAGACCCAGTACTTC CASSLARGETQYF
TRBJ1-2 TRBV28 TRBD1 NA TGTGCCAGCAGTACCGGGACAGGGGGAAACTATGGCTACACCTTC CASSTGTGGNYGYTF